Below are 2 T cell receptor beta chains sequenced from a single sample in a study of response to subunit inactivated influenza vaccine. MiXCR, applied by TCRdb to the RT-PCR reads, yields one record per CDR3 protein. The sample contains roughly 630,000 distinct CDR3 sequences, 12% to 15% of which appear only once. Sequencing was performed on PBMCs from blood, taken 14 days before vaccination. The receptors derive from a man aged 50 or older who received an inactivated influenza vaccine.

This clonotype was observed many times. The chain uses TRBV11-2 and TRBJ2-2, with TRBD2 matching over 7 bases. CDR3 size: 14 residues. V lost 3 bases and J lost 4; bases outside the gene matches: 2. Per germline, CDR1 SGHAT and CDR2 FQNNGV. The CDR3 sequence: CASSFGGITGELFF. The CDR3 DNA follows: TGTGCCAGCAGCTTCGGGGGGATCACCGGGGAGCTGTTTTTT.

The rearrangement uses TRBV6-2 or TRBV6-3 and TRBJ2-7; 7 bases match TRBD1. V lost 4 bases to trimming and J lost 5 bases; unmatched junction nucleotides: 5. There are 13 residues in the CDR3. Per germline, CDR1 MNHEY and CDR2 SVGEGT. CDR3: CASSLTGIHEQYF. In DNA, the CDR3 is TGTGCCAGCAGTTTGACAGGGATCCACGAGCAGTACTTC.